This T cell receptor (beta chain) was recovered during a study of CD8 T cell repertoires and HIV-1 epitope variants. The wider study: Each of Twenty-five Gag and Nef epitope peptides stimulated a separate culture.

Assay used: immunoSEQ multiplex PCR; TCRdb lists only in-frame clones, some missing. The sample lists approximately 5,000 clones; around two thirds were seen once. With 6 bases clipped from V and 3 bases from J, the junction kept 10 bases outside the gene matches. Germline CDR1 reads PRHDT; CDR2 reads FYEKMQ (reference sequence). The CDR3 has 17 amino acids. Whole-study results and caveats: This assay reports beta chains of antigen-expanded cells, not T cell function.

As concerns this clone: The antigen remains unidentified.

The chain has TRBV13 and TRBJ1-6; TRBD1 matches at 8 bases. The sequencing sample was made of cultured CD8+ T cells derived from PBMCs. This TCR was sampled from a male donor with HIV. CDR3 DNA sequence: TGTGCCAGCAGACTCTCGGACAGGGCGGTCTATAATTCACCCCTCCACTTT. Encoded protein: CASRLSDRAVYNSPLHF.